This TCR beta chain was profiled in a study of blood T cell repertoires in COVID-19. Study information: The origin of the acute and convalescent COVID-19 samples was the United States, Italy and Spain. T cells, B-cell-depleted T cells, or PBMCs provided the cDNA or gDNA that served as material.

This clone was seen a handful of times. In the authors' workflow: Counts of nucleated cells, estimated from reference gene primer amplification, were obtained. Only in-frame clones appear in the TCRdb table, and some are missing; sequencing was by immunoSEQ multiplex PCR. From that table come the V and J calls and clone size; the DNA was used to work out D and trimming. The sample gives over 90,000 clones, over 70% of which show up once; 10% to 15% is in the top ten. Germline V gene lookup returns CDR1 SNHLY and CDR2 FYNNEI. V shed 4 bases and J 6 bases; nucleotides not matched to a gene: 6. The CDR3 extends over 14 amino acids.

The rearrangement uses TRBV2 and TRBJ1-5; 7 nucleotides align to TRBD1. Sequences were obtained from peripheral blood. The source is a human donor in a cohort sampled during active or convalescent COVID-19. The CDR3 nucleotides read TGTGCCAGCAGTGGACAGGGTATGGGTCAGCCCCAGCATTTT. Residues: CASSGQGMGQPQHF.